These 5 T cell receptor beta chains originate from one sample sequenced in a study of blood T cell repertoires in COVID-19. Sequencing was performed with immunoSEQ multiplex PCR; in TCRdb, only in-frame clones are kept and a portion is missing. The sample consists of more than 300,000 clones, roughly 90% of them appearing once. The sequenced sample was PBMCs or T cells enriched from blood (not recorded which). The source of these receptors is a woman between 25 and 40 years old who had recovered from COVID-19.

CDR3 protein: CASSQRRDSGANVLTF. In DNA, the CDR3 is TGTGCCAGCAGCCAAAGACGGGACTCTGGGGCCAACGTCCTGACTTTC. The chain joins TRBV3-1 (or the pseudogene TRBV3-2) to TRBJ2-6, with D possibly TRBD2 on 5 matching bases. In germline, CDR1 is LGHDT, CDR2 YNNKEL (reference sequence). The V end was cut by 2 bases, the J end by 0 bases, with 8 bases between. The CDR3 runs to 16 residues.

The V and J genes are TRBV9 and TRBJ2-3, with TRBD2 as a possible D gene (5 bases). The germline V gene encodes CDR1 SGDLS and CDR2 YYNGEE. This CDR3 is 15 amino acids long. The V end lost 4 bases, the J end lost 1 base, and 13 bases lay between the germline ends. The CDR3 region has the DNA TGTGCCAGCAGCCTAGCCCGGGTGGGCACAGATACGCAGTATTTT. This gives the protein CASSLARVGTDTQYF.

This chain joins TRBV7-8 and TRBJ2-7, with 8 bases matching TRBD2. V trimming: 4 bases; J trimming: 4 bases; junction bases outside the gene matches: 6. The CDR3 extends over 14 amino acids. In germline, CDR1 is SGHVS, CDR2 FQNEAQ. CDR3 sequence reads: CASSSPRGGYEQYF. In DNA, the CDR3 is TGTGCCAGCAGCTCGCCACGGGGGGGATACGAGCAGTACTTC.

The genes are TRBV9 and TRBJ2-7, with 9 bases aligning to TRBD1. The CDR3 runs to 15 residues. Trimming cost V 3 bases and J 3 bases; bases outside gene matches: 7. CDR1 is SGDLS, CDR2 YYNGEE, per germline. The CDR3 region is CASSEGQGRYYEQYF. CDR3 sequence (DNA): TGTGCCAGCAGCGAGGGACAGGGACGCTACTACGAGCAGTACTTC. The full variable domain, in which reference TRBV9 and TRBJ2-7 provide the parts outside the CDR3, is DSGVTQTPKHLITATGQRVTLRCSPRSGDLSVYWYQQSLDQGLQFLIQYYNGEERAKGNILERFSAQQFPDLHSELNLSSLELGDSALYFCASSEGQGRYYEQYFGPGTRLTVT.

The J gene is TRBJ1-2, the V gene TRBV4-2; no reliable D call. The V gene's germline CDR1 is LGHNA and CDR2 YNFKEQ. V was pared by 0 bases and J by 2 bases, with 10 bases between. This CDR3 has 15 amino acids. DNA of the CDR3: TGTGCCAGCAGCCAAGATCGGACTGCGAACTATGGCTACACCTTC. Translated, it gives CASSQDRTANYGYTF.